The next 14 T cell receptor beta chains were all read from a single sample in a study of T cell responses to AZD1222 COVID-19 vaccine. Sequenced by immunoSEQ multiplex PCR; TCRdb stores in-frame clones only, minus some. The top ten hold roughly 3.1% of the sample, which has about 170,000 clones, 90% seen once. Material: peripheral blood, obtained on day 0 of AZD1222 vaccination. These receptor sequences come from an adult in good health.

This clone was picked up a small number of times. The V call is TRBV29-1, the J call TRBJ1-1, with a tentative D call TRBD1 (6 bases). The CDR3 spans 13 residues. V shed 7 bases and J shed 1 base, with 13 bases lying between them. CDR1 is SQVTM, CDR2 ANQGSEA, per germline. DNA of the CDR3: TGCAGCGCTACGACAGGAGGGAACACTGAAGCTTTCTTT. Translated: CSATTGGNTEAFF. The full variable domain, in which reference TRBV29-1 and TRBJ1-1 provide the parts outside the CDR3, is SAVISQKPSRDICQRGTSLTIQCQVDSQVTMMFWYRQQPGQSLTLIATANQGSEATYESGFVIDKFPISRPNLTFSTLTVSNMSPEDSSIYLCSATTGGNTEAFFGQGTRLTVV.

This clone was observed a handful of times. The genes are TRBV6-5 and TRBJ2-7, with D perhaps TRBD2 (5 bases). V lost 5 bases and J 4 bases, leaving 18 bases between the germline ends. Per germline, CDR1 MNHEY and CDR2 SVGAGI. The CDR3 length is 15 residues. The CDR3 DNA reads as TGTGCCAGCAGTCCCCGCCTAGCAGGTCTTTACGAGCAGTACTTC. It translates to CASSPRLAGLYEQYF.

The chain carries TRBV6-5 and TRBJ2-7; 8 nucleotides align to TRBD1. The CDR3 contains 14 residues. Germline assignment: CDR1 MNHEY and CDR2 SVGAGI. The junction had 4 bases not matched to a gene; V was cut back by 6 bases and J by 0 bases. The CDR3 is CASRQGGSSYEQYF. The CDR3 DNA reads TGTGCCAGCAGACAGGGGGGAAGCTCCTACGAGCAGTACTTC.

The chain couples TRBV3-1 (or the pseudogene TRBV3-2) to TRBJ1-1; maybe TRBD1 (5 bases). This CDR3 contains 13 residues. Germline assignment: CDR1 LGHDT and CDR2 YNNKEL (reference sequence). The V gene lost 6 bases and the J gene lost 10 bases, with 18 bases spanning the gap. The CDR3 region has the DNA TGTGCCAGCAGGGAAGGGGCGGTGGGGGGAGCTTTCTTT. It is translated as CASREGAVGGAFF.

The V call is TRBV6-5, the J call TRBJ1-2, with D unresolved. Germline-derived CDR1 and CDR2 are MNHEY and SVGAGI. Between the trimmed V and J ends, which lost 6 bases and 5 bases, there was a span of 10 bases. The CDR3 is made up of 12 amino acids. This chain's CDR3 is CASSPLPYGYTF. The CDR3 bases are TGTGCCAGCAGCCCGTTACCTTATGGCTACACCTTC.

This chain uses TRBV30 with TRBJ2-2, with a weak D call TRBD1 (6 bases). This CDR3 is 14 amino acids long. V lost 4 bases and J lost 0, with 9 bases in between. Germline V lookup: CDR1 GTSNPN, CDR2 SVGIG (reference sequence). CDR3 DNA: TGTGCCTGGAAGACAGGATCGAACACCGGGGAGCTGTTTTTT. Translating it yields CAWKTGSNTGELFF.

CDR3 loop: CASSGQGFSGNTIYF. CDR3 nucleotides: TGCGCCAGCAGTGGACAGGGCTTCTCTGGAAACACCATATATTTT. V usage is TRBV23-1 and J usage is TRBJ1-3; 8 bases agree with TRBD1. TRBV23-1 is noted as an ORF with a role that remains uncertain. The V gene end was trimmed by 5 bases and the J gene end by 0 bases; junction bases not matched to a gene: 3. The CDR3 spans 15 residues.

J is TRBJ1-2 and V is TRBV12-3 or TRBV12-4, with 9 positions matching TRBD1. The V segment lost 7 bases and the J segment 8 bases; nucleotides outside the gene matches: 8. This CDR3 region has 13 residues. CDR3 DNA sequence: TGTGCCAGCAATCAACAGGGGGCTGGAGGCTACACCTTC. Its translation: CASNQQGAGGYTF.

The table lists this clone with a count of one. The CDR3 here is CASSQGPDQQSYEQYF. The CDR3 nucleotides are TGTGCCAGCAGCCAAGGGCCCGATCAGCAATCCTACGAGCAGTACTTC. The genes are TRBV4-2 and TRBJ2-7; D remains unclear. Trimming cost V 1 base and J 1 base, with 14 bases left between them. Germline CDR1 reads LGHNA; CDR2 reads YNFKEQ. The CDR3 loop spans 16 amino acids.

In its sample, this clone was seen once. The chain uses TRBV29-1 and TRBJ1-2; 9 bases are shared with TRBD1. This CDR3 is 14 amino acids long. Trimming cost V 4 bases and J 2 bases; bases outside gene matches: 5. The germline V gene encodes CDR1 SQVTM and CDR2 ANQGSEA. CDR3 residues: CSVGSGQGNYGYTF. DNA for the CDR3: TGCAGCGTTGGATCCGGACAGGGGAACTATGGCTACACCTTC.

This chain links TRBV2 with TRBJ1-1; no reliable D call. Germline V gives CDR1 SNHLY, CDR2 FYNNEI. V shed 5 bases and J shed 0 bases, with 13 bases lying between them. The CDR3 extends over 15 amino acids. CDR3 nucleotides: TGTGCCAGCAGTCTGAAGGGTGGCATGAACACTGAAGCTTTCTTT. It is translated as CASSLKGGMNTEAFF. The full variable domain, its missing parts supplied by reference TRBV2 and TRBJ1-1, is EPEVTQTPSHQVTQMGQEVILRCVPISNHLYFYWYRQILGQKVEFLVSFYNNEISEKSEIFDDQFSVERPDGSNFTLKIRSTKLEDSAMYFCASSLKGGMNTEAFFGQGTRLTVV.

In regard to this clone: Distinct nucleotide sequences in the sample also encode this CDR3. The chain joins TRBV5-1 to TRBJ1-2, with D possibly TRBD1 on 5 matching bases. The CDR3 consists of 14 residues. Per germline, CDR1 SGHRS and CDR2 YFSETQ. Trimming stripped 4 bases from V and 0 bases from J, with 10 bases between. CDR3 in DNA: TGCGCCAGCAGCCCGTCGGGGGCTAACTATGGCTACACCTTC. Encoded protein: CASSPSGANYGYTF.

In DNA, the CDR3 is TGTGCCATCAGTGACCCGGGACCGCTCTATGGCTACACCTTC. Encoded protein: CAISDPGPLYGYTF. The chain couples TRBV10-3 to TRBJ1-2; maybe TRBD1 (5 bases). V gave up 3 bases and J gave up 4 bases, with 12 bases separating them. The length of the CDR3 is 14 residues. Germline V gene data show CDR1 as ENHRY and CDR2 as SYGVKD.

This clone appeared a single time. The chain couples TRBV18 to TRBJ2-1; 7 positions agree with TRBD1. CDR1 and CDR2 from the germline V gene are KGHSH and LQKENI. The V gene end was trimmed by 4 bases and the J gene end by 8 bases; junction bases not matched to a gene: 11. The CDR3 contains 15 residues. CDR3 DNA sequence: TGTGCCAGCTCACGGAACAGGGGTCAGGGTGATGAGCAGTTCTTC. Translation: CASSRNRGQGDEQFF.